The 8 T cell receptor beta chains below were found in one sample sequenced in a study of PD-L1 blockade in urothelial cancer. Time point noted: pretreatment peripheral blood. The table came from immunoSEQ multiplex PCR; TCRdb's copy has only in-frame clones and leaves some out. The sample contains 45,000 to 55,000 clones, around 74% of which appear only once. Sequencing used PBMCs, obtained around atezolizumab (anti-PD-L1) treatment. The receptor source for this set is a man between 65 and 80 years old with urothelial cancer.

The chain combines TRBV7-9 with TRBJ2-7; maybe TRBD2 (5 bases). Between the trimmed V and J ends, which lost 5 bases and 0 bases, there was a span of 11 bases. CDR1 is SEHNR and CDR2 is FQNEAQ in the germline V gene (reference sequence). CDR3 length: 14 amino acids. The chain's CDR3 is CASSPYSDSYEQYF. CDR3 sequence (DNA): TGTGCCAGCAGCCCATATAGCGACTCCTACGAGCAGTACTTC.

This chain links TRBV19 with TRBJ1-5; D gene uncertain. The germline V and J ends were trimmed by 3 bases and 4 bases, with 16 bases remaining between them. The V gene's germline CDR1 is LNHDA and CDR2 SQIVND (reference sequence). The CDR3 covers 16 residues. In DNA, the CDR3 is TGTGCCAGTAGTATGCAGCGGGGATCCGGGAATCAGCCCCAGCATTTT. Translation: CASSMQRGSGNQPQHF.

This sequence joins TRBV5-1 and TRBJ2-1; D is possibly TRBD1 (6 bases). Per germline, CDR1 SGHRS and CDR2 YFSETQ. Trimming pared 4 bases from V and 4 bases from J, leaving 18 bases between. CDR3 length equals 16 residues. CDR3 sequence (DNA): TGCGCCAGCAGCCCCGATCCAGGGGATTTATACAATGAGCAGTTCTTC. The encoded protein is CASSPDPGDLYNEQFF.

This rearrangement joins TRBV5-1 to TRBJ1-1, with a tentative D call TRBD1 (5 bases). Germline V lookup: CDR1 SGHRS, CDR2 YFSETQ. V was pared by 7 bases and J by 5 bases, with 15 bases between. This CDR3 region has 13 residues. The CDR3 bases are TGCGCCAGCGGCCGGGCAACAGGAACTGAAGCTTTCTTT. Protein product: CASGRATGTEAFF.

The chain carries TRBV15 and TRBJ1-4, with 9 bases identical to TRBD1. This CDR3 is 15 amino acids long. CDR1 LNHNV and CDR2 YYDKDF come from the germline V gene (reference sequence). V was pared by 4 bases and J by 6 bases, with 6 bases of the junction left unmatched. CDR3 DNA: TGTGCCACCAGCAAGTCCCGGGACAGGGATGAAAAACTGTTTTTT. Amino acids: CATSKSRDRDEKLFF. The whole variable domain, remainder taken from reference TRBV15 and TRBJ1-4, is DAMVIQNPRYQVTQFGKPVTLSCSQTLNHNVMYWYQQKSSQAPKLLFHYYDKDFNNEADTPDNFQSRRPNTSFCFLDIRSPGLGDTAMYLCATSKSRDRDEKLFFGSGTQLSVL.

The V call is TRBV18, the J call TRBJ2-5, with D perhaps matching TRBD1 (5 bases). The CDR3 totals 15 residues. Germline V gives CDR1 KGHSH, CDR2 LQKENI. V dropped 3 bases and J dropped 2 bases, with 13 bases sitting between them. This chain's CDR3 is CASSPPDSAQETQYF. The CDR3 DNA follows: TGTGCCAGCTCACCCCCCGACAGTGCTCAAGAGACCCAGTACTTC.

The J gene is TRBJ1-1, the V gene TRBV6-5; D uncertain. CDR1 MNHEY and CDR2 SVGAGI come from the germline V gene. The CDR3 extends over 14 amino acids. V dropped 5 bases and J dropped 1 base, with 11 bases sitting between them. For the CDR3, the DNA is TGTGCCAGCAGTGGGGTCGCGGGGAACACTGAAGCTTTCTTT. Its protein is CASSGVAGNTEAFF.

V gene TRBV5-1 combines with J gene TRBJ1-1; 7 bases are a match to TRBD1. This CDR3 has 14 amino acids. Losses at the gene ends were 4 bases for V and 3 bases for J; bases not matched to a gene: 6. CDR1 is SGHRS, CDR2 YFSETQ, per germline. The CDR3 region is CASSPRTGDTEAFF. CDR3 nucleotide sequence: TGCGCCAGCAGCCCCAGGACAGGTGACACTGAAGCTTTCTTT.